The 16 T cell receptor beta chains listed next were all sequenced from one sample in a study of CD8 T cells in ankylosing spondylitis. One entry per CDR3 protein, called by TCRdb with MiXCR from the 5' RACE reads. The repertoire has some 71,000 distinct CDR3 sequences, over 4% of them found once; the top ten carry approximately 2.1%. The sample taken for sequencing was blood, either unsorted or a sorted T cell fraction (not recorded which). The receptors here all came from a male donor with ankylosing spondylitis or in good health (not recorded which).

At least ten counts were recorded for this clonotype. The chain is built from TRBV7-8 and TRBJ2-7, with TRBD2 as a possible D gene (6 bases). This CDR3 has 15 amino acids. Trimming stripped 1 base from V and 5 bases from J, with 15 bases between. CDR1 is SGHVS, CDR2 FQNEAQ, per germline. The CDR3 reads CASSLGRGFNHEQYF. The CDR3 bases are TGTGCCAGCAGCTTAGGGCGGGGATTTAACCACGAGCAGTACTTC.

Only a few counts were recorded for this clonotype. The rearrangement links TRBV18 to TRBJ2-5; D gene unclear. The V end was cut by 5 bases, the J end by 0 bases, with 10 bases between. This CDR3 has 14 amino acids. CDR1 is KGHSH and CDR2 is LQKENI in the germline V gene. This chain's CDR3 is CASSIGSYQETQYF. CDR3 nucleotides: TGTGCCAGCTCAATTGGGTCGTACCAAGAGACCCAGTACTTC.

This clonotype came up many times. The chain has TRBV29-1 and TRBJ2-1; D gene uncertain. Trimming left V 1 base short and J 0 bases short, with 10 bases between. CDR3 length: 15 residues. Per germline, CDR1 SQVTM and CDR2 ANQGSEA. The CDR3 sequence: CSVEGVRSSYNEQFF. DNA for the CDR3: TGCAGCGTTGAAGGGGTCAGGTCCTCCTACAATGAGCAGTTCTTC.

This clonotype was seen ten or more times. This chain connects TRBV5-1 to TRBJ2-5; maybe TRBD2 (6 bases). This CDR3 is built from 15 residues. Germline assignment: CDR1 SGHRS and CDR2 YFSETQ. The ends were cut back, 0 bases at V and 4 bases at J, with 13 bases in the middle. The CDR3 spells CASSLARLGGETQYF. CDR3 DNA sequence: TGCGCCAGCAGCTTGGCCAGACTAGGAGGAGAGACCCAGTACTTC.

As to this clonotype: It may be a read error: a sequence one base away is much more abundant. The chain is built from TRBV15 and TRBJ2-7, with D perhaps matching TRBD1 (5 bases). The germline CDR1 and CDR2 sequences are LNHNV and YYDKDF (reference sequence). The CDR3 sequence is 15 residues long. CDR3 protein: CAASRVSVTGYEQYF. The CDR3 region has the DNA TGTGCCGCCAGCAGAGTTAGTGTAACAGGCTACGAGCAGTACTTC.

In this sample, this clonotype turned up many times. The V gene is TRBV29-1, the J gene TRBJ2-2; 8 nucleotides align to TRBD2. CDR3 size: 14 residues. From germline, CDR1 is SQVTM and CDR2 ANQGSEA. After removal of 8 bases from V and 6 bases from J, the junction contained 11 bases not matched to a gene. Written as DNA, the CDR3 is TGCAGCTTTACCCGGACTAGCCCGCCCGGGGAGCTGTTTTTT. The encoded protein is CSFTRTSPPGELFF.

This clonotype has ten or more counts. The chain is built from TRBV29-1 and TRBJ2-1, with 10 bases matching TRBD2. Germline V CDR1 and CDR2: SQVTM, ANQGSEA. The V segment lost 4 bases and the J segment 3 bases; nucleotides outside the gene matches: 3. The CDR3 extends over 14 amino acids. The CDR3 bases are TGCAGCGTTGCAAGCGGGGGGGTCTACAATGAGCAGTTCTTC. Encoded protein: CSVASGGVYNEQFF.

Only a few counts were recorded for this clonotype. A much more abundant neighbour one base away suggests this may be a read error. The chain joins TRBV28 to TRBJ1-1, with D unclear. The V gene's germline CDR1 is MDHEN and CDR2 SYDVKM. V was trimmed by 6 bases and J by 1 base, leaving 6 bases between them. This CDR3 has 12 residues. The CDR3 is CASRHRNTEAFF. The CDR3 nucleotides are TGTGCCAGCAGGCACAGGAACACTGAAGCTTTCTTT.

The table lists this clonotype with many counts. The chain has TRBV20-1 and TRBJ2-3, with 7 nucleotides matching TRBD2. CDR3 length equals 15 residues. Germline loops: CDR1 DFQATT, CDR2 SNEGSKA (reference sequence). J lost 1 base, V lost 4 bases, and 8 bases had no gene match. This CDR3 is CSATTHRGGTDTQYF. CDR3 bases: TGCAGTGCTACCACTCATCGGGGGGGCACAGATACGCAGTATTTT.

At least ten counts were recorded for this clonotype. V gene TRBV28 combines with J gene TRBJ2-7, with D perhaps being TRBD1 or TRBD2 (5 bases each). Germline-derived CDR1 and CDR2 are MDHEN and SYDVKM. Trimming left V 7 bases short and J 2 bases short, with 12 bases between. The length of the CDR3 is 13 residues. CDR3 sequence reads: CASTWDPTYEQYF. In nucleotides, the CDR3 is TGTGCCAGCACCTGGGACCCGACCTACGAGCAGTACTTC. The variable domain in full, with the rest retrieved from reference TRBV28 and TRBJ2-7, is DVKVTQSSRYLVKRTGEKVFLECVQDMDHENMFWYRQDPGLGLRLIYFSYDVKMKEKGDIPEGYSVSREKKERFSLILESASTNQTSMYLCASTWDPTYEQYFGPGTRLTVT.

This clonotype was picked up many times. A much more abundant neighbour one base away suggests this may be a read error. The chain is built from TRBV7-9 and TRBJ2-3; D unclear. The CDR3 loop spans 11 amino acids. CDR1 is SEHNR and CDR2 is FQNEAQ in the germline V gene (reference sequence). V lost 5 bases, J lost 4 bases, and 4 bases lay in between. CDR3 DNA sequence: TGTGCCAGCAGCCACCCAGATACGCAGTATTTT. Protein product: CASSHPDTQYF.

The table lists this clonotype with many counts. V is TRBV20-1 and J is TRBJ2-2; D is perhaps TRBD1 or TRBD2 (5 bases each). The CDR3 runs to 14 residues. Germline CDR1 DFQATT, CDR2 SNEGSKA (reference sequence). Trimming took off 5 bases at V and 4 bases at J, with 14 bases between the two ends. The CDR3 DNA follows: TGCAGTGCTCCTCAATTTGGGACCACCGGGGAGCTGTTTTTT. It specifies CSAPQFGTTGELFF.

This clonotype showed up many times. V is TRBV6-5 and J is TRBJ1-2; no reliable D call. The CDR3 has 13 amino acids. Trimming pared 2 bases from V and 2 bases from J, leaving 6 bases between. Germline CDR1 is MNHEY and CDR2 is SVGAGI. The CDR3 reads CASSYMGNYGYTF. Written as DNA, the CDR3 is TGTGCCAGCAGTTACATGGGGAACTATGGCTACACCTTC.

This clonotype occurred many times. The V and J genes are TRBV3-1 and TRBJ1-1; 7 positions agree with TRBD1. The V gene end was trimmed by 4 bases and the J gene end by 5 bases; junction bases not matched to a gene: 13. Germline V gene sequence: CDR1 LGHDT, CDR2 YNNKEL (reference sequence). The CDR3 contains 16 residues. The CDR3 DNA is TGTGCCAGCAGCCCCAGACAGGGCAGTTCAGAGACTGAAGCTTTCTTT. Its translation is CASSPRQGSSETEAFF.

This clonotype was counted many times. J is TRBJ2-7 and V is TRBV10-2; D possibly corresponds to TRBD1 (5 bases). CDR1 is WSHSY, CDR2 SAAADI, per germline. CDR3 length equals 15 residues. V lost 3 bases, J lost 3 bases, and 15 bases lay in between. The CDR3: CASSDVGQGVYEQYF. The CDR3 DNA sequence: TGCGCCAGCAGTGATGTCGGGCAGGGTGTCTACGAGCAGTACTTC.

This clonotype was seen ten or more times. The chain couples TRBV6-5 to TRBJ2-7, with D tentatively TRBD1 or TRBD2 (5 bases each). V was clipped by 6 bases and J by 2 bases, with 14 bases between them. Germline CDR1 MNHEY, CDR2 SVGAGI. The CDR3 covers 14 residues. The CDR3 nucleotides are TGTGCCAGCAGCTACCGGGACGGGGCCTACGAGCAGTACTTC. Its translation is CASSYRDGAYEQYF.